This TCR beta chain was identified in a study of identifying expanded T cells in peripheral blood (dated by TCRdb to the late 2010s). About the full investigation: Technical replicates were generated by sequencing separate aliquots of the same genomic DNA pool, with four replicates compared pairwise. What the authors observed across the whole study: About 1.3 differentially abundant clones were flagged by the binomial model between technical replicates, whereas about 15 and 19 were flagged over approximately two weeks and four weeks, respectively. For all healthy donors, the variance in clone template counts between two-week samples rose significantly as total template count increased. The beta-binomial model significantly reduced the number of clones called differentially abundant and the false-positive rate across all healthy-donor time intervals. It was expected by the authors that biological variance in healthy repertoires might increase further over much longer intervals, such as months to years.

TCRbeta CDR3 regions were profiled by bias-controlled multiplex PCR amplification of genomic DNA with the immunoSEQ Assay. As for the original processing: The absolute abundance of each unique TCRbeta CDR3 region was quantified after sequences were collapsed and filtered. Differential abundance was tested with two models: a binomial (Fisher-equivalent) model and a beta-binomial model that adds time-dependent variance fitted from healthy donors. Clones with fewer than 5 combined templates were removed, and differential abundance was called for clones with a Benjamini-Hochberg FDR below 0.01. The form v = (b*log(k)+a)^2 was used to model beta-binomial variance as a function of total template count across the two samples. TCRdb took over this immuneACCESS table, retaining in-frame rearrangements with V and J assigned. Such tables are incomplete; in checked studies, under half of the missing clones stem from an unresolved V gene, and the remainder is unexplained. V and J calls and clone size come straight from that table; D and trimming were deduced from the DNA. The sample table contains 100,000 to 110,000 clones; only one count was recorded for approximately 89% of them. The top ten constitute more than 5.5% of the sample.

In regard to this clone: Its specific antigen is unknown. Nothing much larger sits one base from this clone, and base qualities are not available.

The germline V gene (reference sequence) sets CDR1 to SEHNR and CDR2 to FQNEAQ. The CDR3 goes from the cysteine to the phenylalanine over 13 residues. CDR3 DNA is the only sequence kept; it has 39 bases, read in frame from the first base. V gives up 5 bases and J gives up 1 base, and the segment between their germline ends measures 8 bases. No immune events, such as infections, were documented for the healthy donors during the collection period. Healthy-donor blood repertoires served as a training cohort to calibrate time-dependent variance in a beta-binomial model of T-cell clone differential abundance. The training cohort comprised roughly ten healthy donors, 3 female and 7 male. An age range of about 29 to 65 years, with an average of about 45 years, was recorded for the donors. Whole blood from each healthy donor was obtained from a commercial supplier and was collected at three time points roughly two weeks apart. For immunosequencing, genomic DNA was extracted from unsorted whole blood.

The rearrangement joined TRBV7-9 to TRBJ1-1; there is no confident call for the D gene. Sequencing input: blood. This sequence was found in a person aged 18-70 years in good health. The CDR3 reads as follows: CASSHGPNTEAFF. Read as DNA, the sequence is TGTGCCAGCAGCCATGGGCCGAACACTGAAGCTTTCTTT.